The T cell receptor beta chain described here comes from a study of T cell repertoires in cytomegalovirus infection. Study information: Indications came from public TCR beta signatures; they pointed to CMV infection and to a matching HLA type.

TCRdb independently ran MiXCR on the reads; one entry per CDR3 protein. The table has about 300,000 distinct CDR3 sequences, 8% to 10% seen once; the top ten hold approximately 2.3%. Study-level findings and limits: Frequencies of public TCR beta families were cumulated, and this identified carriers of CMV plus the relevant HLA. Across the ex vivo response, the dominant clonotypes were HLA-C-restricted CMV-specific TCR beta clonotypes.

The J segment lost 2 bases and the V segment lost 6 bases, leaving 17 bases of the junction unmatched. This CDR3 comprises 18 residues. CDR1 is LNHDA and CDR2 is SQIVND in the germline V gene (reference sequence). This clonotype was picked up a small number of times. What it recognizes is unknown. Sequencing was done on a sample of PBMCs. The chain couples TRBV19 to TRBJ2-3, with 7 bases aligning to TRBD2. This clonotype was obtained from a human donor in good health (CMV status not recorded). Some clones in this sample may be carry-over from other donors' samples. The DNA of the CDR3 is TGTGCCAGTAGCTGGGGACTACCTCAAGGGGATAACACAGATACGCAGTATTTT. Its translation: CASSWGLPQGDNTDTQYF.